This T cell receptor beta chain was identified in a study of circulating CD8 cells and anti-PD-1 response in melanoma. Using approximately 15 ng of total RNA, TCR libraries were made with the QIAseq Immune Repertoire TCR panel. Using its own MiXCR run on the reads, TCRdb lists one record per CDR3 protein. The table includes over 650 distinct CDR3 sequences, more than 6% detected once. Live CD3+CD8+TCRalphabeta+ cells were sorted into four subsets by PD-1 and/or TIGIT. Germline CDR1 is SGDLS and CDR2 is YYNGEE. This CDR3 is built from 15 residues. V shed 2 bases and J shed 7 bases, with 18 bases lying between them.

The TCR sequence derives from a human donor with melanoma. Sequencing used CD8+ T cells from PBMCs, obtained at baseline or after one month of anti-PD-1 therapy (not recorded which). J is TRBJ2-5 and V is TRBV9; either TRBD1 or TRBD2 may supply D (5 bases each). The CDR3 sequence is CASSVTGPAYVTQYF. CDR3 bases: TGTGCCAGCAGCGTTACGGGACCAGCATATGTGACCCAGTACTTC.